Below, 22 T cell receptor beta chains from the same sample are listed, as sequenced in a study of blood T cell repertoires in COVID-19 (dated by TCRdb to the early 2020s). Library preparation used the immunoSEQ multiplex PCR assay. TCRdb retrieved this table from immuneACCESS and kept in-frame rearrangements only. Not all clones are present; in checked studies, unresolved V genes account for under half, and no reason is known for the remainder. For this sample the table gives 250,000 to 300,000 clones, of which around 86% were detected only once. The top ten constitute roughly 1.6% of the sample. The sample was peripheral blood. The receptors originated from a woman aged 40 to 49 who had recovered from COVID-19.

The chain uses TRBV20-1 and TRBJ1-1; 7 positions match TRBD1. The CDR3 consists of 11 residues. Germline assignment: CDR1 DFQATT and CDR2 SNEGSKA (reference sequence). Trimming at V came to 4 bases and at J to 11 bases, leaving 7 bases not matched to a gene. CDR3 amino acids: CSAMEGAGAFF. CDR3 in DNA: TGCAGTGCTATGGAGGGGGCGGGGGCTTTCTTT.

Here the CDR3 reads CASSPTGGHYGYTF. For the CDR3, the DNA is TGTGCCAGCAGCCCGACAGGGGGCCACTATGGCTACACCTTC. This chain uses TRBV7-2 with TRBJ1-2; 10 nucleotides match TRBD1. The CDR3 covers 14 residues. The ends lost 5 bases at V and 3 bases at J; junction bases unmatched: 3. Per the germline V gene, CDR1 is SGHTA and CDR2 is FQGNSA.

The chain is built from TRBV2 and TRBJ2-2; 9 bases are a match to TRBD1. Trimming at V came to 7 bases and at J to 5 bases, leaving 5 bases not matched to a gene. Germline CDR1 and CDR2: SNHLY and FYNNEI. This CDR3 has 14 amino acids. The chain's CDR3 is CASMGGQGTGELFF. The CDR3 region has the DNA TGTGCCAGCATGGGGGGACAGGGTACCGGGGAGCTGTTTTTT.

This clone has ten or more counts. This sequence joins TRBV5-1 and TRBJ2-5; 10 bases are a match to TRBD2. The germline V gene encodes CDR1 SGHRS and CDR2 YFSETQ. The junction had 12 bases not matched to a gene; V was cut back by 0 bases and J by 7 bases. The CDR3 length is 17 residues. CDR3 in DNA: TGCGCCAGCAGCTTGGACCCTAGCGGGGGCCCCCTGAGGACCCAGTACTTC. Its translation is CASSLDPSGGPLRTQYF.

The sample holds many counts of this clone. Other DNA sequences from this sample encode an identical CDR3 as well. V usage is TRBV12-3 or TRBV12-4 and J usage is TRBJ1-2; no reliable D call. The CDR3 runs to 13 residues. Trimming took 5 bases from V and 4 from J, leaving 11 bases between them. DNA of the CDR3: TGTGCCAGCAGTCCCTCGGGTGGCTATGGCTACACCTTC. Protein: CASSPSGGYGYTF.

The chain carries TRBV4-1 and TRBJ2-7; 8 nucleotides agree with TRBD2. V lost 3 bases, J lost 3 bases, and 4 bases stayed unmatched. The CDR3 has 14 amino acids. Germline V gene data show CDR1 as MGHRA and CDR2 as YSYEKL. The CDR3 region has the DNA TGCGCCAGCAGCCAGGGACTAGAGAGCTACGAGCAGTACTTC. As protein: CASSQGLESYEQYF.

V and J are TRBV5-1 and TRBJ2-2, with 9 nucleotides matching TRBD2. V lost 4 bases, J lost 5 bases, and 9 bases stayed unmatched. Germline V gene sequence: CDR1 SGHRS, CDR2 YFSETQ. The length of the CDR3 is 16 residues. The chain's CDR3 is CASSGAGTSLTGELFF. The DNA of the CDR3 is TGCGCCAGCAGCGGAGCCGGGACTAGCCTGACCGGGGAGCTGTTTTTT.

To note about this clone: One end of the junction does not line up with germline, which may come from a read error. V gene TRBV7-7 combines with J gene TRBJ2-2; perhaps TRBD1 as D (6 bases). The germline V gene encodes CDR1 SSHAT and CDR2 FNYEAQ (reference sequence). The length of the CDR3 is 13 residues. The CDR3 sequence is CASSGRGPGELFF. The CDR3 DNA reads as TGTGCTAGCAGCGGCAGGGGACCCGGGGAGCTGTTTTTT.

The rearrangement links TRBV25-1 to TRBJ1-6, with D possibly being TRBD1 (5 bases). Trimming shortened V by 0 bases and J by 8 bases, and 11 bases separated the two germline ends. This CDR3 region has 15 residues. Germline loops: CDR1 MGHDK, CDR2 SYGVNS. Here the CDR3 reads CASSEYPGKDSPLHF. The CDR3 nucleotides are TGTGCCAGCAGTGAATATCCAGGGAAGGATTCACCCCTCCACTTT.

This chain connects TRBV7-2 to TRBJ1-1, with 9 bases aligning to TRBD1. V shed 3 bases, J shed 6 bases, and the junction held 2 bases outside the gene matches. Germline V gene data show CDR1 as SGHTA and CDR2 as FQGNSA. The CDR3 extends over 13 amino acids. DNA for the CDR3: TGTGCCAGCAGCTTGGACAGGGGCCCTGAAGCTTTCTTT. It codes for CASSLDRGPEAFF. The full variable domain, with the rest looked up from reference TRBV7-2 and TRBJ1-1, is GAGVSQSPSNKVTEKGKDVELRCDPISGHTALYWYRQSLGQGLEFLIYFQGNSAPDKSGLPSDRFSAERTGGSVSTLTIQRTQQEDSAVYLCASSLDRGPEAFFGQGTRLTVV.

The chain links TRBV10-2 to TRBJ2-7, with D tentatively TRBD1 (6 bases). This CDR3 is built from 14 residues. Trimming removed 6 bases at V and 7 bases at J, with 19 bases between. Germline lookup yields CDR1 WSHSY and CDR2 SAAADI. The CDR3 region has the DNA TGCGCCAGCAGCGTGGTGGGGGCCCACGGGGAGCAGTACTTC. It yields the protein CASSVVGAHGEQYF.

This chain connects TRBV5-1 to TRBJ2-7; D is possibly TRBD2 (6 bases). This CDR3 has 14 amino acids. From germline, CDR1 is SGHRS and CDR2 YFSETQ. Trimming took 0 bases from V and 4 from J, leaving 11 bases between them. The CDR3 here is CASSLVASVYEQYF. In nucleotides, the CDR3 is TGCGCCAGCAGCTTGGTGGCTAGCGTTTACGAGCAGTACTTC.

This chain connects TRBV30 to TRBJ2-5; D gene ambiguous. Germline assignment: CDR1 GTSNPN and CDR2 SVGIG (reference sequence). The CDR3 spans 13 residues. The V end was cut by 2 bases, the J end by 7 bases, with 14 bases between. Written as DNA, the CDR3 is TGTGCCTGGAGTTGGAGTCTCTTGGGGACCCAGTACTTC. Amino acid sequence: CAWSWSLLGTQYF. Variable domain in full (rest from reference TRBV30 and TRBJ2-5): SQTIHQWPATLVQPVGSPLSLECTVEGTSNPNLYWYRQAAGRGLQLLFYSVGIGQISSEVPQNLSASRPQDRQFILSSKKLLLSDSGFYLCAWSWSLLGTQYFGPGTRLLVL.

V usage is TRBV19 and J usage is TRBJ2-3; 13 positions match TRBD2. V shed 2 bases, J shed 1 base, and the junction held 9 bases outside the gene matches. Germline loops: CDR1 LNHDA, CDR2 SQIVND (reference sequence). CDR3 length: 19 residues. CDR3 region: CASSILGLAGVSRTDTQYF. DNA for the CDR3: TGTGCCAGTAGTATACTCGGACTAGCGGGAGTCAGCCGCACAGATACGCAGTATTTT.

This clone was picked up one time. The CDR3 protein is CASSNERETQYF. The CDR3 DNA reads TGTGCCAGCAGCAATGAGAGGGAGACCCAGTACTTC. The chain couples TRBV5-4 to TRBJ2-5, with D unclear. CDR3 size: 12 residues. Between the trimmed V and J ends, which lost 4 bases and 5 bases, there was a span of 9 bases. Germline loops: CDR1 SGHNT, CDR2 YYREEE (reference sequence). Drawing the rest from reference TRBV5-4 and TRBJ2-5, the complete variable domain is ETGVTQSPTHLIKTRGQQVTLRCSSQSGHNTVSWYQQALGQGPQFIFQYYREEENGRGNFPPRFSGLQFPNYSSELNVNALELDDSALYLCASSNERETQYFGPGTRLLVL.

V and J are TRBV6-5 and TRBJ1-3; D is ambiguous. The CDR3 sequence is 14 residues long. CDR1 is MNHEY and CDR2 is SVGAGI in the germline V gene. The V gene lost 6 bases and the J gene lost 0 bases, with 9 bases spanning the gap. The CDR3 reads CASRPQFSGNTIYF. CDR3 DNA: TGTGCCAGCAGACCCCAGTTCTCTGGAAACACCATATATTTT.

This clone came up once. J is TRBJ2-7 and V is TRBV5-6; tentatively, D is TRBD2 (6 bases). The length of the CDR3 is 13 residues. From germline, CDR1 is SGHDT and CDR2 YYEEEE. V was pared by 1 base and J by 5 bases, with 10 bases between. CDR3 sequence (DNA): TGTGCCAGCAGCTTGACGGAGGGCGACGAGCAGTACTTC. Its translation: CASSLTEGDEQYF. The whole variable domain, remainder taken from reference TRBV5-6 and TRBJ2-7, is DAGVTQSPTHLIKTRGQQVTLRCSPKSGHDTVSWYQQALGQGPQFIFQYYEEEERQRGNFPDRFSGHQFPNYSSELNVNALLLGDSALYLCASSLTEGDEQYFGPGTRLTVT.

There are a few counts of this clone. The genes are TRBV19 and TRBJ2-7, with D maybe TRBD1 (6 bases). The CDR3 length is 14 residues. V lost 4 bases to trimming and J lost 2 bases, with 12 bases between them. Per the germline V gene, CDR1 is LNHDA and CDR2 is SQIVND (reference sequence). In DNA, the CDR3 is TGTGCCAGTAGTAGCCAACAGGGCCCCTACGAGCAGTACTTC. Residues: CASSSQQGPYEQYF.

The chain is built from TRBV27 and TRBJ2-3; 7 bases map to TRBD2. With 1 base clipped from V and 1 base from J, the junction kept 8 bases outside the gene matches. Germline CDR1 and CDR2: MNHEY and SMNVEV (reference sequence). The CDR3 consists of 17 residues. CDR3 nucleotides: TGTGCCAGCAGTTTATGGTTGGGGGGGGACCGCACAGATACGCAGTATTTT. It is translated as CASSLWLGGDRTDTQYF.

J is TRBJ1-5 and V is TRBV27; D uncertain. V was pared by 3 bases and J by 5 bases, with 8 bases between. The CDR3 spans 13 residues. CDR1 and CDR2 from the germline V gene are MNHEY and SMNVEV (reference sequence). CDR3: CASSLSSYQPQHF. Written as DNA, the CDR3 is TGTGCCAGCAGTTTGTCCTCCTATCAGCCCCAGCATTTT.

V and J are TRBV6-5 and TRBJ2-5; 9 nucleotides agree with TRBD2. V shed 7 bases, J shed 7 bases, and the junction held 10 bases outside the gene matches. This CDR3 is 14 amino acids long. CDR1 and CDR2 (germline): MNHEY, SVGAGI. CDR3 region: CASTLTGTSLTQYF. CDR3 bases: TGTGCCAGCACCCTTACCGGGACTAGCTTGACCCAGTACTTC.

This chain connects TRBV3-1 (or the pseudogene TRBV3-2) to TRBJ1-2, with TRBD1 as a possible D gene (5 bases). Trimming cost V 0 bases and J 4 bases, with 15 bases left between them. Germline CDR1 reads LGHDT; CDR2 reads YNNKEL (reference sequence). The CDR3 spans 16 residues. CDR3 sequence (DNA): TGTGCCAGCAGCCAAGATGTCGGGGTCGGGGGCTATGGCTACACCTTC. The encoded protein is CASSQDVGVGGYGYTF.